These 17 T cell receptor beta chains came from one sample sequenced in a study of T cell changes during pregnancy in multiple sclerosis. TCRdb's copy holds only in-frame clones and misses some; the assay was immunoSEQ multiplex PCR. Among about 19,000 clones listed, 80% to 90% were seen once. Sequenced material: CD8+ T cells from peripheral blood mononuclear cells, taken after pregnancy. The receptor source for this set is a female donor in good health, enrolled as a control in a pregnancy study.

V usage is TRBV7-6 and J usage is TRBJ1-1, with a tentative D call TRBD1 (5 bases). Trimming took 5 bases from V and 5 from J, leaving 15 bases between them. CDR1 is SGHVS and CDR2 is FNYEAQ in the germline V gene. The CDR3 is 14 amino acids. CDR3 coding DNA: TGTGCCAGCAGCCAGGCGCAGGGTGATACTGAAGCTTTCTTT. Translation gives CASSQAQGDTEAFF.

This clone was observed once. The gene calls are TRBV7-8 and TRBJ2-3, with 14 nucleotides matching TRBD2. This CDR3 is built from 18 residues. Germline-derived CDR1 and CDR2 are SGHVS and FQNEAQ. J lost 3 bases, V lost 2 bases, and 7 bases had no gene match. CDR3 sequence reads: CASSLFGRLAGGTDTQYF. CDR3 nucleotides: TGTGCCAGCAGCTTATTCGGGAGACTAGCGGGGGGGACAGATACGCAGTATTTT.

J is TRBJ2-7 and V is TRBV11-3, with 12 bases that match TRBD1. The CDR3 totals 15 residues. V trimming: 4 bases; J trimming: 6 bases; junction bases outside the gene matches: 7. Germline loops: CDR1 SGHNT, CDR2 YENEEA. The CDR3 spells CASSYFGTGGPEQYF. CDR3 DNA sequence: TGTGCCAGCAGCTACTTTGGGACAGGGGGCCCCGAGCAGTACTTC.

V gene TRBV6-5 combines with J gene TRBJ1-5, with D uncertain. With 4 bases removed from V and 0 bases from J, the gap between germline ends came to 7 bases. The CDR3 consists of 14 residues. The germline CDR1 and CDR2 sequences are MNHEY and SVGAGI. The CDR3 sequence is CASSFEPSNQPQHF. In nucleotides, the CDR3 is TGTGCCAGCAGTTTTGAGCCTAGCAATCAGCCCCAGCATTTT.

The V and J genes are TRBV19 and TRBJ2-7; 7 bases fit TRBD1. Germline lookup yields CDR1 LNHDA and CDR2 SQIVND (reference sequence). The trim removed 5 bases at V and 7 bases at J, leaving 11 bases unmatched. The CDR3 is 14 amino acids. This CDR3 reads CASSQRGLAREQYF. In DNA, the CDR3 is TGTGCCAGTAGTCAAAGGGGGCTAGCCAGAGAGCAGTACTTC.

V and J are TRBV5-6 and TRBJ1-6; D unclear. CDR3 size: 14 residues. Trimming stripped 0 bases from V and 6 bases from J, with 7 bases between. Germline loops: CDR1 SGHDT, CDR2 YYEEEE. In nucleotides, the CDR3 is TGTGCCAGCAGCTTGGGATCGGGTAATTCACCCCTCCACTTT. Residues: CASSLGSGNSPLHF.

This clone has a single count. The genes are TRBV6-1 and TRBJ2-2; 8 positions agree with TRBD1. The V and J ends lost 5 bases and 3 bases, in that order; junction bases with no gene match: 5. Germline V gene data show CDR1 as MNHNS and CDR2 as SASEGT. The CDR3 covers 15 residues. In DNA form, the CDR3 reads TGTGCCAGCAGTCAGGACAGGGCTGACACCGGGGAGCTGTTTTTT. As protein: CASSQDRADTGELFF.

In this sample, this clone turned up a few times. CDR3 nucleotide sequence: TGTGCCAGCAGCCATCCTGGGACAGGGGGATCCTACGAGCAGTACTTC. Protein sequence: CASSHPGTGGSYEQYF. The chain employs TRBV16 and TRBJ2-7, with TRBD1 matching over 11 bases. With V trimmed by 3 bases and J by 1 base, 5 bases remained unmatched. Looked up from germline, CDR1 is KGHSY and CDR2 is FQNENV. The CDR3 length is 16 residues.

The chain employs TRBV4-2 and TRBJ2-5; 9 nucleotides match TRBD2. V lost 0 bases to trimming and J lost 4 bases; unmatched junction nucleotides: 6. The germline V gene encodes CDR1 LGHNA and CDR2 YNFKEQ. The CDR3 is 16 amino acids. CDR3 bases: TGTGCCAGCAGCCAAGATCTGGCTAGCGGGGCAGAGACCCAGTACTTC. This gives the protein CASSQDLASGAETQYF.

CDR3 region: CASSFTAGGFQETQYF. The CDR3, as DNA: TGTGCCAGCAGTTTCACAGCGGGGGGGTTCCAAGAGACCCAGTACTTC. This chain links TRBV27 with TRBJ2-5; TRBD2 aligns across 10 bases. Trimming removed 3 bases from V and 1 base from J; junction bases left unmatched: 5. There are 16 residues in the CDR3. Germline V gene lookup returns CDR1 MNHEY and CDR2 SMNVEV (reference sequence).

The rearrangement uses TRBV6-4 and TRBJ1-2; D perhaps matches TRBD1 (5 bases). The CDR3 spans 15 residues. Germline V gives CDR1 MRHNA, CDR2 SNTAGT. V was trimmed by 0 bases and J by 5 bases, leaving 13 bases between them. The chain's CDR3 is CASSDSGRVNYGYTF. The CDR3 DNA follows: TGTGCCAGCAGTGACTCAGGCAGGGTGAATTATGGCTACACCTTC.

The chain joins TRBV6-4 to TRBJ2-5; 8 bases fit TRBD2. The CDR3 is 15 residues long. From germline, CDR1 is MRHNA and CDR2 SNTAGT. The V and J ends lost 4 bases and 5 bases, in that order; junction bases with no gene match: 9. DNA of the CDR3: TGTGCCAGCAGTGTTAACGGGGGGGCCGCCGAGACCCAGTACTTC. It codes for CASSVNGGAAETQYF.

The chain combines TRBV9 with TRBJ1-6; 10 bases match TRBD1. The J segment lost 10 bases and the V segment lost 4 bases, leaving 8 bases of the junction unmatched. Per germline, CDR1 SGDLS and CDR2 YYNGEE. The length of the CDR3 is 15 residues. CDR3 nucleotide sequence: TGTGCCAGCAGCCCATGGGGACAGGGGAGATCACCCCTCCACTTT. Translating gives CASSPWGQGRSPLHF.

This clone has a handful of counts. This rearrangement joins TRBV7-9 to TRBJ2-1, with 7 bases identical to TRBD1. Germline values: CDR1 SEHNR, CDR2 FQNEAQ (reference sequence). V lost 5 bases and J lost 7; bases outside the gene matches: 14. The CDR3 has 16 residues. CDR3 residues: CASSALQPGTVNEQFF. DNA for the CDR3: TGTGCCAGCAGCGCACTTCAGCCCGGGACAGTAAATGAGCAGTTCTTC.

The rearrangement uses TRBV7-8 and TRBJ1-2; maybe TRBD1 (5 bases). V dropped 4 bases and J dropped 2 bases, with 26 bases sitting between them. In germline, CDR1 is SGHVS, CDR2 FQNEAQ. The CDR3 runs to 19 residues. CDR3 amino acids: CASSSREGTHSVLNYGYTF. The CDR3 DNA reads TGTGCCAGCAGCTCCCGGGAGGGGACGCACTCTGTCTTGAACTATGGCTACACCTTC. The full variable domain, completed using reference TRBV7-8 and TRBJ1-2, is GAGVSQSPRYKVAKRGQDVALRCDPISGHVSLFWYQQALGQGPEFLTYFQNEAQLDKSGLPSDRFFAERPEGSVSTLKIQRTQQEDSAVYLCASSSREGTHSVLNYGYTFGSGTRLTVV.

This chain joins TRBV4-2 and TRBJ2-2, with a tentative D call TRBD1 (6 bases). The V gene lost 8 bases and the J gene lost 1 base, with 11 bases spanning the gap. Germline CDR1 and CDR2: LGHNA and YNFKEQ. CDR3 size: 14 residues. CDR3 coding DNA: TGTGCCAGCCGTGGACAGATGAACACCGGGGAGCTGTTTTTT. It translates to CASRGQMNTGELFF.

This rearrangement joins TRBV9 to TRBJ1-6; the D is unclear. The germline V gene has CDR1 SGDLS and CDR2 YYNGEE. This CDR3 has 14 residues. With 0 bases removed from V and 11 bases from J, the gap between germline ends came to 12 bases. Written as DNA, the CDR3 is TGTGCCAGCAGCGTAGCCGTGGGAGACCCACCCCTCCACTTT. Its protein is CASSVAVGDPPLHF. Supplemented by reference TRBV9 and TRBJ1-6, the full variable domain reads DSGVTQTPKHLITATGQRVTLRCSPRSGDLSVYWYQQSLDQGLQFLIQYYNGEERAKGNILERFSAQQFPDLHSELNLSSLELGDSALYFCASSVAVGDPPLHFGNGTRLTVT.